The 15 T cell receptor beta chains given below trace back to one sample, sequenced in a study of T cell responses to AZD1222 COVID-19 vaccine (dated by TCRdb to about 2021). Library preparation was by the immunoSEQ multiplex PCR assay. The table was pulled from immuneACCESS by TCRdb, which kept in-frame rearrangements only. Such tables lose some clones; where checked, under half of the loss comes from unresolved V genes, and the rest has no known cause. For this sample the table gives 95,000 to 150,000 clones, of which approximately 88% were detected only once. The ten largest clones capture more than 4% of the sample. The time point label of this sample denotes: baseline before first vaccination. Here the sequenced sample was peripheral blood, taken on day 0 of AZD1222 vaccination. The receptors derive from an adult in good health.

The chain is built from TRBV19 and TRBJ1-3, with a tentative D call TRBD1 (6 bases). Germline V CDR1 and CDR2: LNHDA, SQIVND (reference sequence). The CDR3 runs to 17 residues. Between the trimmed V and J ends, which lost 8 bases and 0 bases, there was a span of 20 bases. In DNA form, the CDR3 reads TGTGCCAGTGACGACAGGATCCAGCATTACTCTGGAAACACCATATATTTT. Translating it yields CASDDRIQHYSGNTIYF.

V usage is TRBV27 and J usage is TRBJ1-4; D is unclear. The CDR3 spans 15 residues. Per the germline V gene, CDR1 is MNHEY and CDR2 is SMNVEV (reference sequence). The V and J ends lost 2 bases and 4 bases respectively, with 11 bases between them. CDR3 sequence: CASSLLGGLNEKLFF. The CDR3 DNA reads TGTGCCAGCAGTTTACTAGGAGGGCTTAATGAAAAACTGTTTTTT. Complete variable domain (other parts from reference TRBV27 and TRBJ1-4): EAQVTQNPRYLITVTGKKLTVTCSQNMNHEYMSWYRQDPGLGLRQIYYSMNVEVTDKGDVPEGYKVSRKEKRNFPLILESPSPNQTSLYFCASSLLGGLNEKLFFGSGTQLSVL.

The chain couples TRBV9 to TRBJ2-7; D is uncertain. The CDR3 runs to 13 residues. The V and J ends lost 6 bases and 5 bases respectively, with 15 bases between them. Germline lookup yields CDR1 SGDLS and CDR2 YYNGEE. The CDR3 coding sequence is TGTGCCAGCACTCTCAAGCCTTCCCACGAGCAGTACTTC. Its translation is CASTLKPSHEQYF.

This chain's CDR3 is CRNGTGLNSEGGEAFF. The CDR3 region has the DNA TGCAGAAACGGGACAGGGTTAAATTCGGAAGGAGGTGAAGCTTTCTTT. The chain carries TRBV29-1 and TRBJ1-1; 9 bases line up with TRBD1. The CDR3 has 16 residues. The V gene's germline CDR1 is SQVTM and CDR2 ANQGSEA.

V gene TRBV30 combines with J gene TRBJ1-3, with a weak D call TRBD1 (5 bases). Trimming stripped 8 bases from V and 0 bases from J, with 11 bases between. The CDR3 runs 13 residues. CDR1 GTSNPN and CDR2 SVGIG come from the germline V gene (reference sequence). The CDR3 DNA is TGTGCCGGGGCTGCTTACTCTGGAAACACCATATATTTT. Protein product: CAGAAYSGNTIYF.

This clone occurred once. The rearrangement uses TRBV3-1 (or the pseudogene TRBV3-2) and TRBJ1-1; D might be TRBD1 (5 bases). V lost 6 bases to trimming and J lost 0 bases, with 17 bases between them. Germline lookup yields CDR1 LGHDT and CDR2 YNNKEL (reference sequence). This CDR3 has 16 residues. The CDR3 bases are TGTGCCAGCAGACAGAAGGGGTTACTGGTGAACACTGAAGCTTTCTTT. Translated: CASRQKGLLVNTEAFF.

This clone was seen just once. The gene calls are TRBV18 and TRBJ1-1; 9 bases agree with TRBD1. CDR3 length equals 13 residues. Trimming took 6 bases from V and 3 from J; bases not matched to a gene: 2. The germline CDR1 and CDR2 sequences are KGHSH and LQKENI. The CDR3 sequence: CASSRDRDTEAFF. For the CDR3, the DNA is TGTGCCAGCTCGCGGGACAGGGACACTGAAGCTTTCTTT.

The sample holds one count of this clone. The CDR3 sequence: CASSPWDRGAGNTIYF. Here the CDR3 DNA reads TGTGCCAGCAGCCCATGGGACAGGGGGGCTGGAAACACCATATATTTT. The gene calls are TRBV7-9 and TRBJ1-3; 11 bases align to TRBD1. The CDR3 is 16 amino acids. The V segment lost 5 bases and the J segment 2 bases; nucleotides outside the gene matches: 5. CDR1 and CDR2 from the germline V gene are SEHNR and FQNEAQ (reference sequence).

This rearrangement joins TRBV28 to TRBJ1-2; 8 bases match TRBD1. V was clipped by 2 bases and J by 4 bases; unmatched bases: 9. CDR1 and CDR2 from the germline V gene are MDHEN and SYDVKM. This CDR3 region has 16 residues. Written as DNA, the CDR3 is TGTGCCAGCAGTTTAGCAGTAACCGGGACAGGCTATGGCTACACCTTC. This translates into CASSLAVTGTGYGYTF.

V usage is TRBV28 and J usage is TRBJ1-5; D is undetermined. The CDR3 spans 16 residues. Trimming shortened V by 5 bases and J by 6 bases, and 20 bases separated the two germline ends. CDR1 is MDHEN, CDR2 SYDVKM, per germline. Here the CDR3 DNA reads TGTGCCAGCAGTACCTATACCACCGAGGCGGGTCAGCCCCAGCATTTT. Translation gives CASSTYTTEAGQPQHF. The full variable domain, rest sourced from reference TRBV28 and TRBJ1-5, is DVKVTQSSRYLVKRTGEKVFLECVQDMDHENMFWYRQDPGLGLRLIYFSYDVKMKEKGDIPEGYSVSREKKERFSLILESASTNQTSMYLCASSTYTTEAGQPQHFGDGTRLSIL.

The chain is built from TRBV10-3 and TRBJ1-4; no clear D gene. CDR3 size: 13 residues. Trimming cost V 8 bases and J 5 bases, with 12 bases left between them. Germline CDR1 is ENHRY and CDR2 is SYGVKD. The CDR3 loop reads CAIRTTENEKLFF. The CDR3, as DNA: TGTGCCATCCGCACAACCGAGAATGAAAAACTGTTTTTT.

This clone has just a few counts. This chain links TRBV24-1 with TRBJ2-5; D might be TRBD2 (6 bases). V dropped 9 bases and J dropped 2 bases, with 15 bases sitting between them. The CDR3 covers 14 residues. The germline V gene encodes CDR1 KGHDR and CDR2 SFDVKD. In nucleotides, the CDR3 is TGTGCCACCTCCCGAGGCGGGGCGCAAGAGACCCAGTACTTC. Its translation is CATSRGGAQETQYF.

This chain uses TRBV24-1 with TRBJ1-1; D is possibly TRBD1 (5 bases). Looked up from germline, CDR1 is KGHDR and CDR2 is SFDVKD. This CDR3 is built from 13 residues. V lost 5 bases, J lost 6 bases, and 12 bases lay in between. CDR3 DNA: TGTGCCACCAGTGGGAGAGGACAAGCTGAAGCTTTCTTT. This codes for CATSGRGQAEAFF.

The chain recombines TRBV2 with TRBJ2-4; 7 bases map to TRBD2. V dropped 2 bases and J dropped 0; count of bases not matched to a gene: 4. The CDR3 contains 16 residues. Germline V CDR1 and CDR2: SNHLY, FYNNEI. The CDR3 loop reads CASSEPGGLAKNIQYF. CDR3 DNA: TGTGCCAGCAGTGAACCGGGGGGATTAGCCAAAAACATTCAGTACTTC.

This chain connects TRBV5-1 to TRBJ2-7; D remains unclear. Germline lookup yields CDR1 SGHRS and CDR2 YFSETQ. Deletions cut 0 bases from V and 0 bases from J, with 10 bases between. This CDR3 has 15 residues. CDR3 in DNA: TGCGCCAGCAGCTTGGGGCCTCGAAGCTCCTACGAGCAGTACTTC. Protein sequence: CASSLGPRSSYEQYF.